These 8 T cell receptor beta chains originate from one sample sequenced in a study of CD8 T cells in Susac syndrome. With random hexamers, reverse transcription was performed on roughly 0.45 to 1 ug of RNA. TCRdb re-analysed the immunoSEQ multiplex PCR reads in MiXCR, keeping a single row per CDR3 protein. The data show approximately 150,000 distinct CDR3 sequences, around 95% seen once. Sequenced material: CD4+ T cells from PBMCs. The origin of the receptors is a human donor with Susac syndrome.

V usage is TRBV11-2 and J usage is TRBJ1-6, with D maybe TRBD1 (6 bases). Trimming left V 3 bases short and J 6 bases short, with 12 bases between. CDR1 is SGHAT, CDR2 FQNNGV, per germline. The CDR3 runs 15 residues. The CDR3 here is CASSFGQGGNSPLHF. Written as DNA, the CDR3 is TGTGCCAGCAGCTTCGGGCAAGGGGGTAATTCACCCCTCCACTTT.

This sequence joins TRBV2 and TRBJ1-5; the D gene is possibly TRBD1 (5 bases). The CDR3 consists of 14 residues. Germline CDR1 is SNHLY and CDR2 is FYNNEI. V lost 6 bases and J 3 bases, leaving 12 bases between the germline ends. The CDR3 spells CASSVDSPNQPQHF. As DNA, the CDR3 is TGTGCCAGCAGCGTCGACAGTCCCAATCAGCCCCAGCATTTT.

This CDR3 reads CSVEEGTVNGYTF. CDR3 nucleotide sequence: TGCAGCGTTGAAGAGGGGACAGTAAATGGCTACACCTTC. The V and J genes are TRBV29-1 and TRBJ1-2; 7 bases fit TRBD1. Germline lookup yields CDR1 SQVTM and CDR2 ANQGSEA. Germline trimming cut 0 bases from V and 6 bases from J; bases unmatched to any gene: 4. The CDR3 is made up of 13 amino acids.

The genes are TRBV12-3 or TRBV12-4 and TRBJ2-1; 11 bases line up with TRBD2. The CDR3 has 14 amino acids. V trimming: 6 bases; J trimming: 6 bases; junction bases outside the gene matches: 4. CDR3 nucleotides: TGTGCCAGCAGGCCCGGGACTAGCGGCAATGAGCAGTTCTTC. Its protein product is CASRPGTSGNEQFF.

This chain connects TRBV28 to TRBJ2-3, with 7 positions matching TRBD2. With V trimmed by 5 bases and J by 6 bases, 11 bases remained unmatched. CDR3 length equals 15 residues. Germline CDR1 reads MDHEN; CDR2 reads SYDVKM. CDR3 nucleotide sequence: TGTGCCAGCAGTATCCCTAGCGGCGGTGGTGATACGCAGTATTTT. The encoded protein is CASSIPSGGGDTQYF. The whole variable domain, remainder taken from reference TRBV28 and TRBJ2-3, is DVKVTQSSRYLVKRTGEKVFLECVQDMDHENMFWYRQDPGLGLRLIYFSYDVKMKEKGDIPEGYSVSREKKERFSLILESASTNQTSMYLCASSIPSGGGDTQYFGPGTRLTVL.

The chain has TRBV6-5 and TRBJ1-2, with 9 nucleotides matching TRBD1. Germline V gene data show CDR1 as MNHEY and CDR2 as SVGAGI. CDR3 length: 13 amino acids. V gave up 5 bases and J gave up 6 bases; unmatched junction bases: 4. The CDR3 DNA is TGTGCCAGCAGTACGACAGGGGGGGATGGCTACACCTTC. This gives the protein CASSTTGGDGYTF.

This rearrangement joins TRBV12-3 or TRBV12-4 to TRBJ2-7; the match to TRBD2 covers 9 bases. The CDR3 is 12 amino acids. V lost 6 bases, J lost 6 bases, and 3 bases stayed unmatched. The CDR3 DNA reads as TGTGCCAGCAGGGGACTAGCTTCCGAGCAGTACTTC. This codes for CASRGLASEQYF.

For the CDR3, the DNA is TGTGCCAGCAGCCCGGACAGGGGGGATCAGCCCCAGCATTTT. Translating gives CASSPDRGDQPQHF. The J gene is TRBJ1-5, the V gene TRBV12-3 or TRBV12-4; 10 bases align to TRBD1. The CDR3 sequence is 14 residues long. V gave up 6 bases and J gave up 5 bases; unmatched junction bases: 4.